The 25 T cell receptor beta chains reported below all come from one sample, sequenced in a study of yellow fever vaccine responses in identical twins. MiXCR, applied by TCRdb to the RT-PCR reads, yields one record per CDR3 protein. This sample has approximately 1,000 distinct CDR3 sequences; 70% to 85% occur once, and the top ten carry around 12%. Here the sequenced sample was T cells from blood (PBMCs), unsorted or a sorted subset (not recorded which), taken before or after yellow fever vaccination (not recorded which). These receptors all come from a female donor who received the yellow fever vaccine.

The genes are TRBV11-1 and TRBJ1-6; 7 nucleotides line up with TRBD1. This CDR3 is built from 16 residues. Germline CDR1 and CDR2: SGHAT and FQDESV (reference sequence). V dropped 1 base and J dropped 8; count of bases not matched to a gene: 8. For the CDR3, the DNA is TGTGCCAGCAGCTTAGTGTTCGACAGGGTTCATTCACCCCTCCACTTT. This sequence encodes CASSLVFDRVHSPLHF.

This chain uses TRBV18 with TRBJ2-5; 13 bases align to TRBD2. V was clipped by 6 bases and J by 5 bases; unmatched bases: 6. This CDR3 is 15 amino acids long. Germline V gene data show CDR1 as KGHSH and CDR2 as LQKENI. The CDR3 loop reads CASSWTSGGSETQYF. The CDR3 bases are TGTGCCAGCTCTTGGACTAGCGGGGGATCGGAGACCCAGTACTTC.

This chain connects TRBV11-1 to TRBJ2-7, with a possible D match to TRBD2 (6 bases). Germline CDR1 is SGHAT and CDR2 is FQDESV (reference sequence). This CDR3 is built from 14 residues. Trimming cost V 5 bases and J 0 bases, with 11 bases left between them. In nucleotides, the CDR3 is TGTGCCAGCAGCCGGGACGGGAGCTCCTACGAGCAGTACTTC. Encoded protein: CASSRDGSSYEQYF.

V and J are TRBV11-2 and TRBJ1-1, with a tentative D call TRBD1 (6 bases). From germline, CDR1 is SGHAT and CDR2 FQNNGV. The CDR3 is made up of 16 amino acids. V was shortened by 4 bases and J by 8 bases, with 23 bases between the two germline ends. The CDR3 DNA reads as TGTGCCAGCAGCTCCTTTCCTAGATTGGGGAGGGGGGAAGCTTTCTTT. Amino acids: CASSSFPRLGRGEAFF.

CDR3 protein: CASSQGVGQPPNTGELFF. The CDR3 DNA is TGCGCCAGCAGCCAAGGGGTCGGACAACCCCCGAACACCGGGGAGCTGTTTTTT. The genes are TRBV4-3 and TRBJ2-2; D might be TRBD1 (5 bases). Germline loops: CDR1 LGHNA, CDR2 YSLEER. V was trimmed by 1 base and J by 0 bases, leaving 15 bases between them. The CDR3 is 18 residues long.

This chain joins TRBV5-1 and TRBJ1-3; 7 bases are a match to TRBD1. Looked up from germline, CDR1 is SGHRS and CDR2 is YFSETQ. Germline trimming cut 5 bases from V and 7 bases from J; bases unmatched to any gene: 9. CDR3 length: 14 residues. The CDR3 sequence: CASRQGQDGNTIYF. The CDR3 DNA reads as TGCGCCAGCAGACAAGGACAGGATGGGAACACCATATATTTT.

The V gene is TRBV4-2, the J gene TRBJ2-2; either TRBD1 or TRBD2 may fit D (5 bases each). Per germline, CDR1 LGHNA and CDR2 YNFKEQ. The germline V and J ends were trimmed by 4 bases and 7 bases, with 10 bases remaining between them. There are 13 residues in the CDR3. CDR3 protein: CASSLRESGELFF. CDR3 bases: TGTGCCAGCAGCCTCAGGGAGAGCGGGGAGCTGTTTTTT.

The chain employs TRBV4-3 and TRBJ1-1, with TRBD1 as a possible D gene (6 bases). Looked up from germline, CDR1 is LGHNA and CDR2 is YSLEER. V was clipped by 4 bases and J by 1 base, with 13 bases between them. CDR3 length equals 15 residues. The CDR3 DNA sequence: TGCGCCAGCAGCCCACCCGGACAGCCGAACACTGAAGCTTTCTTT. Translating it yields CASSPPGQPNTEAFF.

The rearrangement links TRBV12-3 or TRBV12-4 to TRBJ2-2; maybe TRBD1 (6 bases). The CDR3 extends over 13 amino acids. V was clipped by 6 bases and J by 6 bases, with 11 bases between them. In nucleotides, the CDR3 is TGTGCCAGCAGGGCAGGGGATCCCGGGGAGCTGTTTTTT. Its translation: CASRAGDPGELFF.

V usage is TRBV13 and J usage is TRBJ2-1; D not resolved. The V end was cut by 5 bases, the J end by 7 bases, with 12 bases between. The CDR3 consists of 13 residues. Germline V CDR1 and CDR2: PRHDT, FYEKMQ (reference sequence). The CDR3 sequence is CASSLLGQNEQFF. The DNA of the CDR3 is TGTGCCAGCAGCCTCCTCGGGCAGAATGAGCAGTTCTTC.

The V call is TRBV7-8, the J call TRBJ2-1; D might be TRBD1 (6 bases). This CDR3 region has 13 residues. CDR1 is SGHVS, CDR2 FQNEAQ, per germline. V was clipped by 4 bases and J by 3 bases, with 7 bases between them. CDR3 amino acids: CASSWTDYNEQFF. As DNA, the CDR3 is TGTGCCAGCAGCTGGACAGACTACAATGAGCAGTTCTTC.

The chain joins TRBV2 to TRBJ1-3, with a weak D call TRBD1 (5 bases). This CDR3 region has 14 residues. V lost 6 bases and J 2 bases, leaving 11 bases between the germline ends. CDR1 and CDR2 (germline): SNHLY, FYNNEI. The CDR3 sequence is CASRRGSAGNTIYF. DNA for the CDR3: TGTGCCAGCAGGAGGGGCAGCGCTGGAAACACCATATATTTT.

The chain is built from TRBV11-1 and TRBJ2-7; D assignment may be TRBD1 or TRBD2 (7 bases each). Per the germline V gene, CDR1 is SGHAT and CDR2 is FQDESV (reference sequence). This CDR3 is 16 amino acids long. V was clipped by 1 base and J by 5 bases, with 18 bases between them. The CDR3 DNA is TGTGCCAGCAGCTTAGTGATGCCAGGGGGGGCCCACGAGCAGTACTTC. Translated: CASSLVMPGGAHEQYF.

This sequence joins TRBV28 and TRBJ1-1, with a possible D match to TRBD1 (5 bases). With 6 bases removed from V and 1 base from J, the gap between germline ends came to 15 bases. Germline lookup yields CDR1 MDHEN and CDR2 SYDVKM. This CDR3 has 15 residues. CDR3 sequence reads: CASRRPGGGNTEAFF. CDR3 nucleotide sequence: TGTGCCAGCAGGCGCCCAGGCGGGGGGAACACTGAAGCTTTCTTT.

There are a few counts of this clonotype. V gene TRBV5-1 combines with J gene TRBJ2-7; tentative D call: TRBD2 (6 bases). Trimming shortened V by 4 bases and J by 0 bases, and 17 bases separated the two germline ends. This CDR3 has 16 amino acids. The germline gives CDR1 SGHRS, CDR2 YFSETQ. The DNA of the CDR3 is TGCGCCAGCAGCGCATACCTCCGGGACTCCTCCTACGAGCAGTACTTC. This gives the protein CASSAYLRDSSYEQYF.

The chain joins TRBV9 to TRBJ1-3; perhaps TRBD1 as D (5 bases). The V gene lost 4 bases and the J gene lost 7 bases, with 15 bases spanning the gap. CDR3 length: 14 residues. The germline V gene has CDR1 SGDLS and CDR2 YYNGEE. CDR3 nucleotide sequence: TGTGCCAGCAGCCCCCATGGGGGGGGGAACACCATATATTTT. Translation: CASSPHGGGNTIYF.

The J gene is TRBJ1-2, the V gene TRBV30, with a tentative D call TRBD1 (6 bases). From germline, CDR1 is GTSNPN and CDR2 SVGIG (reference sequence). The CDR3 is 11 residues long. The germline V and J ends were trimmed by 0 bases and 10 bases, with 9 bases remaining between them. The CDR3 sequence is CAWSVRDIYTF. The CDR3 nucleotides read TGTGCCTGGAGTGTAAGGGACATCTACACCTTC.

In its sample, this clonotype was seen a few times. V gene TRBV11-3 combines with J gene TRBJ2-1, with D possibly TRBD2 on 6 matching bases. Germline V lookup: CDR1 SGHNT, CDR2 YENEEA. CDR3 length equals 14 residues. Trimming took 3 bases from V and 7 from J, leaving 13 bases between them. The CDR3 spells CASSFRGDVNEQFF. The CDR3 region has the DNA TGTGCCAGCAGCTTTCGCGGGGACGTAAATGAGCAGTTCTTC.

V usage is TRBV11-2 and J usage is TRBJ1-3, with TRBD1 identical over 7 bases. V shed 4 bases and J 2 bases; nucleotides not matched to a gene: 2. CDR1 SGHAT and CDR2 FQNNGV come from the germline V gene. The CDR3 spans 14 residues. The CDR3 DNA is TGTGCCAGCAGCTCTACAGGGGCTGGAAACACCATATATTTT. It encodes CASSSTGAGNTIYF.

The rearrangement joins TRBV4-3 to TRBJ2-1; TRBD2 matches 7 bases. CDR3 length equals 15 residues. Germline V lookup: CDR1 LGHNA, CDR2 YSLEER. J was trimmed by 2 bases and V by 7 bases; bases with no gene match: 8. CDR3 sequence reads: CASTEGGSAYNEQFF. CDR3 coding DNA: TGCGCCAGCACAGAGGGCGGGAGTGCCTACAATGAGCAGTTCTTC.

The CDR3 protein is CASSYSTEGGTEAFF. CDR3 coding DNA: TGTGCCAGCAGTTACTCGACAGAGGGGGGAACTGAAGCTTTCTTT. The chain carries TRBV6-2 or TRBV6-3 and TRBJ1-1; the D gene is possibly TRBD1 (6 bases). The CDR3 runs 15 residues. Trimming stripped 0 bases from V and 5 bases from J, with 13 bases between. CDR1 is MNHEY and CDR2 is SVGEGT in the germline V gene.

The rearrangement uses TRBV11-1 and TRBJ2-5; 11 bases line up with TRBD2. The V segment lost 5 bases and the J segment 5 bases; nucleotides outside the gene matches: 13. Germline assignment: CDR1 SGHAT and CDR2 FQDESV (reference sequence). The CDR3 sequence is 17 residues long. The CDR3 DNA sequence: TGTGCCAGCAGCCTCTCGCCCCTAGCGGGGGGACATGAGACCCAGTACTTC. It translates to CASSLSPLAGGHETQYF.

The chain carries TRBV12-3 or TRBV12-4 and TRBJ2-3, with unresolved D. This CDR3 has 14 residues. V was pared by 0 bases and J by 3 bases, with 7 bases between. As DNA, the CDR3 is TGTGCCAGCAGTTTAGCGGGATTGACAGATACGCAGTATTTT. It translates to CASSLAGLTDTQYF.

V usage is TRBV29-1 and J usage is TRBJ2-4; 9 bases agree with TRBD1. J gave up 0 bases and V 5 bases, and 5 bases lay outside the gene matches. The germline V gene has CDR1 SQVTM and CDR2 ANQGSEA. The CDR3 length is 15 residues. The CDR3 is CSVRSQGAAKNIQYF. The CDR3, as DNA: TGCAGCGTTCGGTCACAGGGGGCAGCCAAAAACATTCAGTACTTC.

This clonotype occurred once. The rearrangement uses TRBV27 and TRBJ2-1, with D unclear. The CDR3 is 15 amino acids. The germline V gene has CDR1 MNHEY and CDR2 SMNVEV (reference sequence). The V and J ends lost 4 bases and 6 bases respectively, with 16 bases between them. CDR3 nucleotide sequence: TGTGCCAGCAGTTCCCTCCTAACCTCGGGCAATGAGCAGTTCTTC. Translated: CASSSLLTSGNEQFF.